The 19 T cell receptor beta chains in this list originate from one sample, sequenced in a study of cytomegalovirus exposure and HLA in healthy donors. Generated by immunoSEQ multiplex PCR, the TCRdb table keeps only in-frame clones and is missing some. The table shows 300,000 to 400,000 clones, with 75% to 90% occurring only once. What was sequenced was PBMCs. Every receptor here comes from a woman younger than 30 in good health and CMV-seronegative.

This chain connects TRBV2 to TRBJ1-2; 7 bases fit TRBD1. In germline, CDR1 is SNHLY, CDR2 FYNNEI. V lost 3 bases, J lost 4 bases, and 11 bases stayed unmatched. The CDR3 covers 16 residues. The CDR3 bases are TGTGCCAGCAGTGACAGAAGTAGGGGGCGAGTCTATGGCTACACCTTC. Its protein product is CASSDRSRGRVYGYTF.

Concerning this clone itself: The same CDR3 arises from other DNA sequences in this sample as well. This chain connects TRBV27 to TRBJ2-7, with 10 bases matching TRBD2. Germline loops: CDR1 MNHEY, CDR2 SMNVEV (reference sequence). The CDR3 runs to 17 residues. V shed 1 base and J 2 bases; nucleotides not matched to a gene: 8. CDR3: CASSLLVPAGGPYEQYF. CDR3 in DNA: TGTGCCAGCAGTTTATTAGTCCCAGCGGGAGGGCCCTACGAGCAGTACTTC.

The chain recombines TRBV7-2 with TRBJ1-2; no clear D. Trimming removed 5 bases at V and 3 bases at J, with 10 bases between. The germline CDR1 and CDR2 sequences are SGHTA and FQGNSA. The CDR3 has 13 amino acids. In DNA form, the CDR3 reads TGTGCCAGCAGCCCTGGCGAGGACTATGGCTACACCTTC. It specifies CASSPGEDYGYTF.

As DNA, the CDR3 is TGTGCCAGCAGTCTCCAGACGGCGGGCTACGAGCAGTACTTC. The encoded protein is CASSLQTAGYEQYF. The chain is built from TRBV6-1 and TRBJ2-7, with TRBD2 as a possible D gene (5 bases). The CDR3 loop spans 14 amino acids. The V gene's germline CDR1 is MNHNS and CDR2 SASEGT. Trimming removed 5 bases from V and 3 bases from J, with 14 bases in between.

This chain links TRBV19 with TRBJ2-5, with D perhaps matching TRBD1 (6 bases). Trimming cost V 4 bases and J 5 bases, with 14 bases left between them. Germline-derived CDR1 and CDR2 are LNHDA and SQIVND (reference sequence). CDR3 length: 14 amino acids. CDR3 loop: CASSTFRDIETQYF. The CDR3 nucleotides are TGTGCCAGTAGTACGTTCCGGGACATTGAGACCCAGTACTTC. The full variable domain, in which reference TRBV19 and TRBJ2-5 provide the parts outside the CDR3, is DGGITQSPKYLFRKEGQNVTLSCEQNLNHDAMYWYRQDPGQGLRLIYYSQIVNDFQKGDIAEGYSVSREKKESFPLTVTSAQKNPTAFYLCASSTFRDIETQYFGPGTRLLVL.

The rearrangement links TRBV19 to TRBJ1-1; TRBD1 aligns across 7 bases. V shed 3 bases, J shed 0 bases, and the junction held 4 bases outside the gene matches. This CDR3 contains 15 residues. CDR1 LNHDA and CDR2 SQIVND come from the germline V gene (reference sequence). CDR3 in amino acids: CASSIRQGVNTEAFF. CDR3 sequence (DNA): TGTGCCAGTAGTATTCGGCAGGGGGTGAACACTGAAGCTTTCTTT.

The chain carries TRBV27 and TRBJ2-7; D might be TRBD2 (6 bases). Trimming cost V 2 bases and J 7 bases, with 12 bases left between them. Germline CDR1 is MNHEY and CDR2 is SMNVEV (reference sequence). The CDR3 contains 13 residues. The CDR3 DNA reads TGTGCCAGCAGTTTAGCTAGCGAGGTGGAGCAGTACTTC. This sequence encodes CASSLASEVEQYF.

The chain joins TRBV7-7 to TRBJ2-2, with 8 bases lining up with TRBD2. Trimming at V came to 1 base and at J to 3 bases, leaving 4 bases not matched to a gene. The CDR3 contains 16 residues. Looked up from germline, CDR1 is SSHAT and CDR2 is FNYEAQ (reference sequence). This chain's CDR3 is CASSLGTSGYTGELFF. The CDR3 coding sequence is TGTGCCAGCAGCTTAGGAACTAGCGGTTACACCGGGGAGCTGTTTTTT.

This CDR3 is CASRISGGGNQPQHF. CDR3 nucleotide sequence: TGTGCCAGTAGGATCTCAGGGGGCGGGAATCAGCCCCAGCATTTT. This rearrangement joins TRBV19 to TRBJ1-5, with 8 bases aligning to TRBD1. V shed 6 bases, J shed 4 bases, and the junction held 8 bases outside the gene matches. Germline values: CDR1 LNHDA, CDR2 SQIVND (reference sequence). CDR3 length equals 15 residues.

The rearrangement links TRBV4-2 to TRBJ2-7, with D maybe TRBD2 (5 bases). This CDR3 spans 16 amino acids. The V and J ends lost 0 bases and 0 bases respectively, with 12 bases between them. Per the germline V gene, CDR1 is LGHNA and CDR2 is YNFKEQ. CDR3 sequence reads: CASSQDEGSSSYEQYF. CDR3 nucleotide sequence: TGTGCCAGCAGCCAAGACGAGGGTTCGAGCTCCTACGAGCAGTACTTC.

As concerns this clone: The junction departs from the called germline gene at one end, perhaps through a read error. This chain links TRBV5-6 with TRBJ2-7; 12 bases agree with TRBD1. CDR3 length: 18 amino acids. Germline loops: CDR1 SGHDT, CDR2 YYEEEE. The DNA for the CDR3 is TGTGCCAGCAGCTTGGGGCGTGGGGGGACAGGGGGCTCCCACGAGCAGTACTTC. This translates into CASSLGRGGTGGSHEQYF.

The rearrangement uses TRBV4-2 and TRBJ2-3, with TRBD2 as a possible D gene (5 bases). The germline V gene encodes CDR1 LGHNA and CDR2 YNFKEQ. The CDR3 loop spans 13 amino acids. Trimming took 0 bases from V and 7 from J, leaving 8 bases between them. The CDR3 reads CASSQDPGYTQYF. For the CDR3, the DNA is TGTGCCAGCAGCCAAGATCCGGGGTATACGCAGTATTTT.

The chain couples TRBV27 to TRBJ2-7; 8 bases map to TRBD1. With V trimmed by 6 bases and J by 4 bases, 11 bases remained unmatched. Germline lookup yields CDR1 MNHEY and CDR2 SMNVEV (reference sequence). CDR3 length equals 15 residues. CDR3 nucleotide sequence: TGTGCCAGCAGCCAGGGCAGGACAGGGCTATACGAGCAGTACTTC. Protein sequence: CASSQGRTGLYEQYF.

The chain joins TRBV7-8 to TRBJ1-4; 7 bases fit TRBD1. CDR3 size: 14 residues. CDR1 is SGHVS, CDR2 FQNEAQ, per germline. The J segment lost 8 bases and the V segment lost 3 bases, leaving 6 bases of the junction unmatched. The chain's CDR3 is CASSLNRGREKLFF. CDR3 nucleotide sequence: TGTGCCAGCAGCTTGAACAGGGGTCGGGAAAAACTGTTTTTT.

The CDR3 loop is CASSSVTDNTEAFF. CDR3 nucleotides: TGTGCCAGCAGTTCCGTGACAGATAACACTGAAGCTTTCTTT. This chain uses TRBV6-6 with TRBJ1-1, with D possibly matching TRBD1 (5 bases). The CDR3 consists of 14 residues. CDR1 and CDR2 (germline): MNHNY, SVGAGI (reference sequence). V gave up 4 bases and J gave up 2 bases, with 11 bases separating them.

CDR3 coding DNA: TGCGCCAGCAACGAGGACAGGGGGCTCCGGACGAACACCGGGGAGCTGTTTTTT. Encoded protein: CASNEDRGLRTNTGELFF. This sequence joins TRBV5-1 and TRBJ2-2; 11 positions match TRBD1. The CDR3 consists of 18 residues. The junction had 10 bases not matched to a gene; V was cut back by 6 bases and J by 0 bases. CDR1 is SGHRS and CDR2 is YFSETQ in the germline V gene. Combining the CDR3 with reference TRBV5-1 and TRBJ2-2 gives the whole variable domain KAGVTQTPRYLIKTRGQQVTLSCSPISGHRSVSWYQQTPGQGLQFLFEYFSETQRNKGNFPGRFSGRQFSNSRSEMNVSTLELGDSALYLCASNEDRGLRTNTGELFFGEGSRLTVL.

The chain is built from TRBV29-1 and TRBJ2-7; TRBD2 agrees at 10 bases. CDR3 length: 13 residues. J gave up 6 bases and V 6 bases, and 8 bases lay outside the gene matches. Germline CDR1 SQVTM, CDR2 ANQGSEA. The CDR3 DNA reads as TGCAGCGTCCTACTAGCGGGACAACCCGAGCAGTACTTC. Amino acids: CSVLLAGQPEQYF.

A few counts support this clone. This sequence joins TRBV30 and TRBJ1-5; D is perhaps TRBD1 (6 bases). CDR1 GTSNPN and CDR2 SVGIG come from the germline V gene (reference sequence). Trimming left V 4 bases short and J 6 bases short, with 13 bases between. This CDR3 comprises 13 residues. This chain's CDR3 is CAWNSGGAQPQHF. The CDR3 DNA reads TGTGCCTGGAATTCGGGGGGGGCTCAGCCCCAGCATTTT.

This clone came up once. The gene calls are TRBV5-5 and TRBJ1-1, with TRBD1 as a possible D gene (6 bases). Trimming removed 5 bases from V and 1 base from J, with 18 bases in between. The CDR3 loop spans 16 amino acids. Looked up from germline, CDR1 is SGHKS and CDR2 is YYEKEE (reference sequence). CDR3 sequence (DNA): TGTGCCAGCAGACGCACCCCACAGGGAAAGAACACTGAAGCTTTCTTT. Residues: CASRRTPQGKNTEAFF.